This T cell receptor (beta chain) was found in a study of identical twins. TCRdb reprocessed the 5' RACE reads via MiXCR and lists one record per CDR3 protein. The profile covers around 1.7 million distinct CDR3 sequences, with 32% appearing a single time and about 0.25% taken by the ten largest. Germline V gene data show CDR1 as SGHVS and CDR2 as FQNEAQ. Trimming removed 2 bases at V and 10 bases at J, with 12 bases between. CDR3 length: 13 amino acids. This chain connects TRBV7-8 to TRBJ2-1; perhaps TRBD1 as D (6 bases). The sample taken for sequencing was cord blood. The origin of this receptor is a newborn girl in good health. CDR3 coding DNA: TGTGCCAGCAGCTTAAGGTTACAGGGCGAGCAGTTCTTC. It codes for CASSLRLQGEQFF.